Each of the 27 T cell receptor beta chains below was sequenced from the same sample in a study of blood T cell repertoires in COVID-19. The repertoire was sequenced with immunoSEQ multiplex PCR; TCRdb's copy has only in-frame clones and lacks some. The table lists approximately 230,000 clones, approximately 88% of them singletons. Source material: peripheral blood. The receptors were sampled from a woman younger than 45 with COVID-19, enrolled during active disease.

The V call is TRBV7-2, the J call TRBJ2-5, with 8 bases fitting TRBD1. The V and J ends lost 2 bases and 4 bases, in that order; junction bases with no gene match: 6. The CDR3 spans 15 residues. Germline loops: CDR1 SGHTA, CDR2 FQGNSA. The CDR3 is CASSLTTGGGETQYF. As DNA, the CDR3 is TGTGCCAGCAGCTTAACTACAGGGGGTGGAGAGACCCAGTACTTC.

The rearrangement links TRBV6-5 to TRBJ2-3; perhaps TRBD2 as D (5 bases). The CDR3 has 13 residues. Germline CDR1 MNHEY, CDR2 SVGAGI. V lost 2 bases to trimming and J lost 3 bases, with 6 bases between them. The CDR3 protein is CASSYRGTDTQYF. CDR3 DNA sequence: TGTGCCAGCAGTTACCGGGGAACAGATACGCAGTATTTT.

V usage is TRBV29-1 and J usage is TRBJ2-7, with D perhaps TRBD1 (6 bases). V lost 0 bases and J lost 3, with 12 bases in between. Per the germline V gene, CDR1 is SQVTM and CDR2 is ANQGSEA. The CDR3 spans 14 residues. The CDR3 sequence: CSVEETGSSYEQYF. The CDR3 DNA follows: TGCAGCGTTGAAGAAACAGGGTCCAGCTACGAGCAGTACTTC.

V and J are TRBV12-2 and TRBJ2-5; the listed D gene, TRBD2, was not tested against the DNA. TRBV12-2 is a listed pseudogene. CDR3 length: 18 amino acids. CDR3 in DNA: TGTGCAAGTCGCTTTGGCTCATCTGGGGGGAGGAGGCAAGAGACCCAGTACTTC. This codes for CASRFGSSGGRRQETQYF.

V is TRBV6-2 or TRBV6-3 and J is TRBJ2-7; tentative D call: TRBD2 (6 bases). V shed 4 bases and J shed 2 bases, with 9 bases lying between them. CDR3 size: 13 residues. Germline assignment: CDR1 MNHEY and CDR2 SVGEGT. This CDR3 reads CASSSGGPYEQYF. The CDR3 nucleotides are TGTGCCAGCAGTTCCGGGGGACCCTACGAGCAGTACTTC.

This chain joins TRBV7-9 and TRBJ2-7; D gene unclear. Germline lookup yields CDR1 SEHNR and CDR2 FQNEAQ (reference sequence). The CDR3 consists of 12 residues. Between the trimmed V and J ends, which lost 1 base and 3 bases, there was a span of 4 bases. CDR3 nucleotide sequence: TGTGCCAGCAGCTTAGGCAGCTACGAGCAGTACTTC. This codes for CASSLGSYEQYF.

This sequence joins TRBV7-2 and TRBJ1-2, with D possibly being TRBD1 (5 bases). Deletions cut 1 base from V and 6 bases from J, with 12 bases between. The CDR3 runs 14 residues. Germline loops: CDR1 SGHTA, CDR2 FQGNSA. The CDR3 spells CASSLVVPGNGYTF. In DNA, the CDR3 is TGTGCCAGCAGCTTAGTGGTCCCAGGGAATGGCTACACCTTC.

The rearrangement uses TRBV7-2 and TRBJ2-5, with TRBD1 matching over 8 bases. The CDR3 totals 14 residues. Germline trimming cut 7 bases from V and 4 bases from J; bases unmatched to any gene: 8. Germline V gene sequence: CDR1 SGHTA, CDR2 FQGNSA. CDR3 region: CASKTDRVAETQYF. The CDR3 coding sequence is TGTGCCAGCAAGACGGACAGGGTGGCAGAGACCCAGTACTTC.

This chain joins TRBV12-3 or TRBV12-4 and TRBJ1-1; D gene ambiguous. The CDR3 consists of 13 residues. V was pared by 3 bases and J by 2 bases, with 7 bases between. The CDR3 spells CASSFQENTEAFF. In nucleotides, the CDR3 is TGTGCCAGCAGTTTTCAGGAAAACACTGAAGCTTTCTTT.

This clone was seen a single time. This rearrangement joins TRBV28 to TRBJ2-1, with 8 bases identical to TRBD2. The CDR3 has 16 amino acids. With 2 bases clipped from V and 0 bases from J, the junction kept 3 bases outside the gene matches. Germline CDR1 and CDR2: MDHEN and SYDVKM. This chain's CDR3 is CASSLGSGSSYNEQFF. Here the CDR3 DNA reads TGTGCCAGCAGTTTAGGGAGCGGGAGCTCCTACAATGAGCAGTTCTTC. The whole variable domain, remainder taken from reference TRBV28 and TRBJ2-1, is DVKVTQSSRYLVKRTGEKVFLECVQDMDHENMFWYRQDPGLGLRLIYFSYDVKMKEKGDIPEGYSVSREKKERFSLILESASTNQTSMYLCASSLGSGSSYNEQFFGPGTRLTVL.

This chain uses TRBV7-2 with TRBJ1-5, with D unclear. In germline, CDR1 is SGHTA, CDR2 FQGNSA. The CDR3 runs 16 residues. The V end was cut by 1 base, the J end by 0 bases, with 10 bases between. The CDR3 is CASSLGRAGSNQPQHF. CDR3 nucleotides: TGTGCCAGCAGCTTAGGGCGGGCAGGTAGCAATCAGCCCCAGCATTTT.

This sequence joins TRBV6-6 and TRBJ1-1; the D gene is possibly TRBD1 (6 bases). Trimming shortened V by 5 bases and J by 1 base, and 8 bases separated the two germline ends. This CDR3 is built from 13 residues. Germline V gene data show CDR1 as MNHNY and CDR2 as SVGAGI (reference sequence). CDR3 DNA sequence: TGTGCCAGCAGTACAGGGACGAACACTGAAGCTTTCTTT. It encodes CASSTGTNTEAFF.

To note about this clone: The sample contains more than one DNA sequence encoding this CDR3. The V gene is TRBV29-1, the J gene TRBJ2-2, with unresolved D. The V end lost 3 bases, the J end lost 1 base, and 3 bases lay between the germline ends. The CDR3 runs 12 residues. CDR1 SQVTM and CDR2 ANQGSEA come from the germline V gene. The CDR3 region is CSVDQNTGELFF. The CDR3 region has the DNA TGCAGCGTTGACCAGAACACCGGGGAGCTGTTTTTT.

This chain links TRBV29-1 with TRBJ2-7; D remains ambiguous. The CDR3 consists of 12 residues. Trimming took off 4 bases at V and 5 bases at J, with 12 bases between the two ends. Germline V gene lookup returns CDR1 SQVTM and CDR2 ANQGSEA. The DNA for the CDR3 is TGCAGCGTTGTATCCGGGTCGAACGAGCAGTACTTC. Translating gives CSVVSGSNEQYF.

This chain connects TRBV18 to TRBJ1-5, with 9 bases matching TRBD1. Germline V gives CDR1 KGHSH, CDR2 LQKENI. The V and J ends lost 2 bases and 0 bases, in that order; junction bases with no gene match: 11. This CDR3 spans 19 amino acids. CDR3 nucleotide sequence: TGTGCCAGCTCACCATCTGTGCGGACAGGGGTATATAGCAATCAGCCCCAGCATTTT. This sequence encodes CASSPSVRTGVYSNQPQHF.

The rearrangement links TRBV11-3 to TRBJ1-1; 7 bases are a match to TRBD1. The germline V gene encodes CDR1 SGHNT and CDR2 YENEEA. CDR3 size: 15 residues. Trimming at V came to 5 bases and at J to 6 bases, leaving 12 bases not matched to a gene. The DNA for the CDR3 is TGTGCCAGCAGCACCCACGGGACAGTCGGGGCTGAAGCTTTCTTT. Its protein is CASSTHGTVGAEAFF.

The chain uses TRBV4-3 and TRBJ2-1; 7 positions match TRBD1. Germline CDR1 and CDR2: LGHNA and YSLEER. The CDR3 has 17 amino acids. V gave up 0 bases and J gave up 0 bases; unmatched junction bases: 5. The CDR3 reads CASSQDLPGGSYNEQFF. In DNA, the CDR3 is TGCGCCAGCAGCCAAGATTTGCCAGGGGGCTCCTACAATGAGCAGTTCTTC.

V and J are TRBV25-1 and TRBJ2-3; 7 bases line up with TRBD2. The J segment lost 0 bases and the V segment lost 8 bases, leaving 8 bases of the junction unmatched. Germline CDR1 is MGHDK and CDR2 is SYGVNS. The CDR3 is 15 residues long. The CDR3 here is CASGERRGSTDTQYF. In DNA form, the CDR3 reads TGTGCCAGCGGAGAGAGGCGGGGGAGCACAGATACGCAGTATTTT.

The gene calls are TRBV7-2 and TRBJ2-5; 9 nucleotides align to TRBD2. V was pared by 7 bases and J by 7 bases, with 7 bases of the junction left unmatched. Germline lookup yields CDR1 SGHTA and CDR2 FQGNSA. The CDR3 runs 13 residues. The CDR3 nucleotides read TGTGCCAGCATAGCGGGAGAGGGGGGGACCCAGTACTTC. It codes for CASIAGEGGTQYF.

The J gene is TRBJ2-1, the V gene TRBV14; the match to TRBD1 covers 8 bases. Germline values: CDR1 SGHDN, CDR2 FVKESK. Germline trimming cut 4 bases from V and 3 bases from J; bases unmatched to any gene: 8. This CDR3 comprises 16 residues. The CDR3 spells CASSPLRQGIYNEQFF. In DNA form, the CDR3 reads TGTGCCAGCAGCCCATTGAGACAGGGGATCTACAATGAGCAGTTCTTC.

This clone was picked up a small number of times. This chain connects TRBV19 to TRBJ2-1, with D possibly matching TRBD1 (6 bases). Trimming took 9 bases from V and 6 from J, leaving 18 bases between them. CDR1 LNHDA and CDR2 SQIVND come from the germline V gene (reference sequence). The CDR3 runs 14 residues. The CDR3 sequence: CASSRSGTLNEQFF. CDR3 DNA: TGTGCCAGCAGCCGCTCCGGGACACTCAATGAGCAGTTCTTC.

The rearrangement uses TRBV7-9 and TRBJ1-1, with 7 bases matching TRBD1. Germline trimming cut 5 bases from V and 4 bases from J; bases unmatched to any gene: 7. Germline V CDR1 and CDR2: SEHNR, FQNEAQ (reference sequence). The CDR3 runs to 14 residues. The CDR3 sequence: CASSRLYRGTEAFF. CDR3 coding DNA: TGTGCCAGCAGCCGCCTCTACAGGGGCACTGAAGCTTTCTTT.

This clone has more than one count but fewer than ten. CDR3 DNA: TGTGCCAGCAGCTTATTCGGACTAGCCCCTACGCAGTATTTT. Translation: CASSLFGLAPTQYF. The chain combines TRBV7-8 with TRBJ2-3; 8 bases fit TRBD2. CDR1 and CDR2 (germline): SGHVS, FQNEAQ. The junction had 6 bases not matched to a gene; V was cut back by 2 bases and J by 8 bases. The CDR3 spans 14 residues.

This rearrangement joins TRBV7-9 to TRBJ2-7, with 7 positions matching TRBD1. V lost 4 bases and J lost 5; bases outside the gene matches: 8. This CDR3 has 14 residues. The germline V gene encodes CDR1 SEHNR and CDR2 FQNEAQ (reference sequence). The CDR3 sequence is CASSSTGVFDEQYF. CDR3 in DNA: TGTGCCAGCAGCTCAACAGGGGTGTTCGACGAGCAGTACTTC. The whole variable domain, filled in from reference TRBV7-9 and TRBJ2-7, reads DTGVSQNPRHKITKRGQNVTFRCDPISEHNRLYWYRQTLGQGPEFLTYFQNEAQLEKSRLLSDRFSAERPKGSFSTLEIQRTEQGDSAMYLCASSSTGVFDEQYFGPGTRLTVT.

The chain combines TRBV7-6 with TRBJ1-1; TRBD1 agrees at 8 bases. CDR1 and CDR2 from the germline V gene are SGHVS and FNYEAQ. After removal of 9 bases from V and 2 bases from J, the junction contained 8 bases not matched to a gene. The CDR3 extends over 14 amino acids. CDR3 coding DNA: TGTGCCAGTACCCCAGGGGGCCGAAACACTGAAGCTTTCTTT. Amino acid sequence: CASTPGGRNTEAFF.

V usage is TRBV4-3 and J usage is TRBJ2-1, with 12 bases aligning to TRBD2. V lost 0 bases to trimming and J lost 0 bases; unmatched junction nucleotides: 12. The CDR3 runs 21 residues. Germline V CDR1 and CDR2: LGHNA, YSLEER. In DNA, the CDR3 is TGCGCCAGCAGCCAAGAGGTCCTAGCGGGAGGGCCGGTAGTCTCCTACAATGAGCAGTTCTTC. Protein: CASSQEVLAGGPVVSYNEQFF.

The chain carries TRBV12-3 or TRBV12-4 and TRBJ2-5; D gene uncertain. The CDR3 length is 12 residues. The V gene lost 2 bases and the J gene lost 5 bases, with 6 bases spanning the gap. The CDR3 loop reads CASSLYLETQYF. The CDR3 bases are TGTGCCAGCAGTTTATATTTGGAGACCCAGTACTTC.